The present entry profiles one T cell receptor (beta chain) with its context. As yet, its antigen is unknown. The data stem from a study of T cells in Graves' hyperthyroidism and ophthalmopathy. Study-wide points: A 13 V-J model separated ophthalmopathy from stable hyperthyroidism.

V lost 6 bases to trimming and J lost 8 bases; unmatched junction nucleotides: 5. Germline V gene sequence: CDR1 DFQATT, CDR2 SNEGSKA (reference sequence). The CDR3 extends over 12 amino acids. RNA transcripts gave rise to amplified TCR beta CDR3 regions. The HTBI primer set drove a first-round RT-PCR of the TCR CDR3. MiXCR, run by TCRdb on the multiplex PCR reads, gives a single entry per CDR3 protein. The table records 530,000 or so distinct CDR3 sequences, about 15% of them present only once. Sequenced: blood. This sequence joins TRBV20-1 and TRBJ2-1, with TRBD1 matching over 9 bases. This receptor was taken from a woman under 30 with Graves' ophthalmopathy. Here the CDR3 DNA reads TGCAGTGCCCCGGACAGGGGCGATGAGCAGTTCTTC. This gives the protein CSAPDRGDEQFF.